The 15 T cell receptor beta chains below were found in one sample sequenced in a study of blood T cell repertoires in COVID-19 (TCRdb year 2020). Libraries were constructed by the immunoSEQ multiplex PCR assay. Here the immuneACCESS table is served through TCRdb, limited to in-frame sequences with V and J called. Missing clones are a known gap in these copies; in checked studies unresolved V genes cover under half, and the rest lacks a known reason. Within this sample are 450,000 to 600,000 clones, with 75% to 90% of them counted one time only. The leading ten clones occupy about 0.7% of the sample. Sequencing input: PBMCs or T cells enriched from blood (not recorded which). The receptors were sampled from a woman younger than 35 who had recovered from COVID-19.

As concerns this clone: The junction and the germline gene differ at one end; a read error may be behind it. The V call is TRBV6-5, the J call TRBJ1-1, with a tentative D call TRBD1 (5 bases). CDR3 length equals 12 residues. In germline, CDR1 is MNHEY, CDR2 SVGAGI. The CDR3 sequence is CSLGWLGGPAFF. The DNA of the CDR3 is TGCAGCCTGGGGTGGCTCGGGGGTCCAGCTTTCTTT.

This chain uses TRBV27 with TRBJ1-1; D is unresolved. The V gene's germline CDR1 is MNHEY and CDR2 SMNVEV (reference sequence). V was shortened by 2 bases and J by 0 bases, with 4 bases between the two germline ends. The CDR3 loop spans 13 amino acids. This CDR3 is CASSLSMNTEAFF. CDR3 DNA: TGTGCCAGCAGTTTAAGCATGAACACTGAAGCTTTCTTT.

The genes are TRBV28 and TRBJ2-7; a possible D gene is TRBD2 (5 bases). The CDR3 loop spans 11 amino acids. Trimming removed 1 base at V and 10 bases at J, with 8 bases between. Germline V CDR1 and CDR2: MDHEN, SYDVKM. DNA for the CDR3: TGTGCCAGCAGTTTATTCGGGGAACAGTACTTC. It translates to CASSLFGEQYF. The variable domain in full, completed from reference TRBV28 and TRBJ2-7, reads DVKVTQSSRYLVKRTGEKVFLECVQDMDHENMFWYRQDPGLGLRLIYFSYDVKMKEKGDIPEGYSVSREKKERFSLILESASTNQTSMYLCASSLFGEQYFGPGTRLTVT.

DNA of the CDR3: TGTGCCACCAGCAGAGGTGGGACAGTCAATCAGCCCCAGCATTTT. The encoded protein is CATSRGGTVNQPQHF. The J gene is TRBJ1-5, the V gene TRBV15; 7 positions match TRBD1. Germline trimming cut 1 base from V and 3 bases from J; bases unmatched to any gene: 3. The CDR3 runs 15 residues. Per the germline V gene, CDR1 is LNHNV and CDR2 is YYDKDF (reference sequence). The variable domain in full, completed from reference TRBV15 and TRBJ1-5, reads DAMVIQNPRYQVTQFGKPVTLSCSQTLNHNVMYWYQQKSSQAPKLLFHYYDKDFNNEADTPDNFQSRRPNTSFCFLDIRSPGLGDTAMYLCATSRGGTVNQPQHFGDGTRLSIL.

The genes are TRBV5-5 and TRBJ1-5; no reliable D call. The CDR3 is made up of 13 amino acids. The V end lost 1 base, the J end lost 5 bases, and 7 bases lay between the germline ends. In germline, CDR1 is SGHKS, CDR2 YYEKEE (reference sequence). CDR3 DNA sequence: TGTGCCAGCAGCTTGTTGTCTGATCAGCCCCAGCATTTT. Residues: CASSLLSDQPQHF. The whole variable domain, remainder taken from reference TRBV5-5 and TRBJ1-5, is DAGVTQSPTHLIKTRGQQVTLRCSPISGHKSVSWYQQVLGQGPQFIFQYYEKEERGRGNFPDRFSARQFPNYSSELNVNALLLGDSALYLCASSLLSDQPQHFGDGTRLSIL.

This clone was observed a single time. CDR3 region: CASIGQSYGYTF. CDR3 DNA sequence: TGTGCCAGCATTGGACAGTCCTATGGCTACACCTTC. The rearrangement joins TRBV6-5 to TRBJ1-2, with D perhaps matching TRBD1 (6 bases). Germline assignment: CDR1 MNHEY and CDR2 SVGAGI. The length of the CDR3 is 12 residues. V was cut by 7 bases and J by 4 bases, with 10 bases left in between.

The rearrangement joins TRBV5-5 to TRBJ1-1, with 7 bases identical to TRBD1. CDR1 and CDR2 (germline): SGHKS, YYEKEE (reference sequence). V lost 2 bases and J lost 10; bases outside the gene matches: 8. The CDR3 contains 13 residues. The CDR3 here is CASSLGQGGRAFF. In DNA, the CDR3 is TGTGCCAGCAGCTTAGGGCAGGGGGGAAGAGCTTTCTTT.

This clone came up a few times. The chain recombines TRBV19 with TRBJ2-5, with a tentative D call TRBD2 (7 bases). V gave up 4 bases and J gave up 5 bases, with 17 bases separating them. The CDR3 totals 15 residues. Germline V gene lookup returns CDR1 LNHDA and CDR2 SQIVND (reference sequence). The CDR3 region has the DNA TGTGCCAGTAGTAAACTCGCGGGGGCGGGTGAGACCCAGTACTTC. Residues: CASSKLAGAGETQYF. Together with reference TRBV19 and TRBJ2-5, the CDR3 gives the full variable domain: DGGITQSPKYLFRKEGQNVTLSCEQNLNHDAMYWYRQDPGQGLRLIYYSQIVNDFQKGDIAEGYSVSREKKESFPLTVTSAQKNPTAFYLCASSKLAGAGETQYFGPGTRLLVL.

The rearrangement uses TRBV27 and TRBJ2-7; TRBD2 is a possible D gene (6 bases). V was trimmed by 3 bases and J by 8 bases, leaving 8 bases between them. CDR3 length: 11 residues. The germline CDR1 and CDR2 sequences are MNHEY and SMNVEV (reference sequence). The CDR3 is CASSLAGKQYF. The CDR3 DNA sequence: TGTGCCAGCAGTTTGGCGGGAAAGCAGTACTTC.

The J gene is TRBJ2-7, the V gene TRBV12-5, with TRBD2 matching over 10 bases. This CDR3 has 18 residues. Germline CDR1 reads LGHNT; CDR2 reads FRNRAP. The ends lost 7 bases at V and 2 bases at J; junction bases unmatched: 17. For the CDR3, the DNA is TGTGCTAGTGCTTTAAAACGGGCTAGCGGGGGCGCCGCCTACGAGCAGTACTTC. It yields the protein CASALKRASGGAAYEQYF.

The chain combines TRBV7-8 with TRBJ2-2; perhaps TRBD2 as D (7 bases). V was clipped by 5 bases and J by 3 bases, with 13 bases between them. The V gene's germline CDR1 is SGHVS and CDR2 FQNEAQ. The CDR3 spans 15 residues. This CDR3 reads CASSRGGVDTGELFF. For the CDR3, the DNA is TGTGCCAGCAGCCGAGGGGGGGTTGACACCGGGGAGCTGTTTTTT.

Concerning this clone itself: Being one base from a much bigger clone, this may be a read error. The same CDR3 is also encoded by other DNA sequences in this sample. This chain links TRBV11-3 with TRBJ2-5, with 8 bases that match TRBD2. Germline loops: CDR1 SGHNT, CDR2 YENEEA. The CDR3 runs to 13 residues. Trimming removed 5 bases from V and 5 bases from J; junction bases left unmatched: 4. This CDR3 reads CASSPGGAETQYF. DNA for the CDR3: TGTGCCAGCAGCCCCGGGGGGGCGGAGACCCAGTACTTC.

The V gene is TRBV7-2, the J gene TRBJ2-3, with 10 bases identical to TRBD1. Germline V gene sequence: CDR1 SGHTA, CDR2 FQGNSA. V was pared by 4 bases and J by 5 bases, with 15 bases of the junction left unmatched. CDR3 size: 18 residues. DNA of the CDR3: TGTGCCAGCAGCTCAAGGCCCCCCGGGACAGGGGCCGGAGATACGCAGTATTTT. Its protein product is CASSSRPPGTGAGDTQYF.

The chain is built from TRBV25-1 and TRBJ1-2; no reliable D call. CDR3 length: 12 amino acids. CDR1 and CDR2 from the germline V gene are MGHDK and SYGVNS. Trimming stripped 1 base from V and 6 bases from J, with 6 bases between. The CDR3 region is CASSEWSDGYTF. CDR3 DNA: TGTGCCAGCAGTGAATGGAGCGATGGCTACACCTTC.

The rearrangement uses TRBV3-1 (or the pseudogene TRBV3-2) and TRBJ2-7, with D possibly being TRBD1 (5 bases). Germline V gene sequence: CDR1 LGHDT, CDR2 YNNKEL (reference sequence). The CDR3 runs to 13 residues. V lost 4 bases and J lost 6, with 13 bases in between. CDR3 region: CASSPELQGEQYF. CDR3 in DNA: TGTGCCAGCAGCCCTGAACTCCAGGGCGAGCAGTACTTC.